This is a list of T cell receptor beta chains from one sample in a study of T cell responses to AZD1222 COVID-19 vaccine. Clones were read by immunoSEQ multiplex PCR, and TCRdb kept only the in-frame ones, dropping some. The repertoire holds more than 95,000 clones, with approximately 85% as singletons. Sequencing used peripheral blood, obtained on day 0 of MenACWY control vaccination. The receptors were sampled from an adult in good health. CDR3s include the opening cysteine and the closing phenylalanine or tryptophan. The order of the fields is V gene, J gene, CDR3 protein.

v_call: TRBV11-3
j_call: TRBJ2-5
cdr3_aa: CASSPGTGGQETQYF

v_call: TRBV2
j_call: TRBJ2-7
cdr3_aa: CASMRQGAGEQYF

v_call: TRBV18
j_call: TRBJ2-1
cdr3_aa: CASSPDRGRSDEQFF

v_call: TRBV7-2
j_call: TRBJ1-2
cdr3_aa: CASSPGQSPIYGYTF

v_call: TRBV5-4
j_call: TRBJ1-3
cdr3_aa: CASSLGGSGNTIYF

v_call: TRBV28
j_call: TRBJ2-3
cdr3_aa: CASSSRNEDTQYF

v_call: TRBV10-3
j_call: TRBJ2-1
cdr3_aa: CAISESVSSGGSNNEQFF

v_call: TRBV6-2/TRBV6-3
j_call: TRBJ1-2
cdr3_aa: CASSATPNYGYTF

v_call: TRBV7-8
j_call: TRBJ1-1
cdr3_aa: CASSLEQTNTEAFF

v_call: TRBV7-8
j_call: TRBJ2-2
cdr3_aa: CASSLAWTGGLTGELFF

v_call: TRBV30
j_call: TRBJ1-1
cdr3_aa: CAWNLGTENTEAFF